The rows below give T cell receptor beta chains drawn from one sample of a study of beta chain features in type 1 diabetes. Sequencing was performed with immunoSEQ multiplex PCR; in TCRdb, only in-frame clones are kept and a portion is missing. This table holds 500,000 to 700,000 clones, 15% to 18% found once. The sample was naive CD4+ T cells from blood. The origin of the receptors is a young man in good health. The CDR3 runs from the conserved cysteine through the conserved F or W. A D gene is named only where the DNA matches it firmly. Clone size is stated in some rows and not others, as once, few, many or a class when expanded.

J: TRBJ2-1; V: TRBV15; D: TRBD1; size: few; CDR3: CATSRSPGQNNEQFF; DNA: TGTGCCACCAGCAGATCTCCGGGACAGAACAATGAGCAGTTCTTC
J: TRBJ1-1; V: TRBV7-3; D: TRBD1; size: -; CDR3: CASSSNTGGTEAFF; DNA: TGTGCCAGCAGTTCCAACACAGGGGGCACTGAAGCTTTCTTT
J: TRBJ1-4; V: TRBV10-3; D: -; size: -; CDR3: CAISGPGERKLFF; DNA: TGTGCCATCAGTGGGCCCGGGGAGCGAAAACTGTTTTTT
J: TRBJ2-1; V: TRBV2; D: -; size: -; CDR3: CASSGEVNEQFF; DNA: TGTGCCAGCAGTGGGGAGGTCAATGAGCAGTTCTTC
J: TRBJ2-7; V: TRBV7-2; D: -; size: few; CDR3: CASSLISVSRFGEQYF; DNA: TGTGCCAGCAGCTTAATAAGTGTTTCAAGGTTTGGCGAGCAGTACTTC
J: TRBJ2-7; V: TRBV5-1; D: -; size: -; CDR3: CASSLDGRRYEQYF; DNA: TGCGCCAGCAGCTTGGACGGACGTAGATACGAGCAGTACTTC
J: TRBJ1-4; V: TRBV5-1; D: TRBD1; size: few; CDR3: CASSPGQGPSEKLFF; DNA: TGCGCCAGCAGCCCGGGACAGGGGCCTAGTGAAAAACTGTTTTTT
J: TRBJ2-7; V: TRBV28; D: -; size: -; CDR3: CASSLDFRVYEQYF; DNA: TGTGCCAGCAGTTTAGATTTCCGGGTCTACGAGCAGTACTTC
J: TRBJ2-5; V: TRBV30; D: -; size: few; CDR3: CAWSVGLGTQYF; DNA: TGTGCCTGGAGTGTTGGTCTAGGGACCCAGTACTTC
J: TRBJ1-5; V: TRBV28; D: -; size: -; CDR3: CASSHSLGWGYSNQPQHF; DNA: TGTGCCAGCAGTCACTCCCTGGGTTGGGGTTATAGCAATCAGCCCCAGCATTTT
J: TRBJ1-1; V: TRBV9; D: -; size: few; CDR3: CASSGGIKDTEAFF; DNA: TGTGCCAGCAGCGGGGGGATTAAGGACACTGAAGCTTTCTTT
J: TRBJ1-6; V: TRBV5-1; D: TRBD1; size: -; CDR3: CASSGTGNNSPLHF; DNA: TGCGCCAGCAGCGGGACAGGGAATAATTCACCCCTCCACTTT
J: TRBJ2-1; V: TRBV28; D: -; size: few; CDR3: CASSFRKTGRISHEQFF; DNA: TGTGCCAGCAGTTTCCGCAAAACAGGGAGGATTAGCCATGAGCAGTTCTTC
J: TRBJ2-1; V: TRBV28; D: -; size: few; CDR3: CASTPGGYNEQFF; DNA: TGTGCCAGCACCCCGGGCGGGTACAATGAGCAGTTCTTC
J: TRBJ2-3; V: TRBV11-2; D: -; size: -; CDR3: CASSLEMVRATDTQYF; DNA: TGTGCCAGCAGCTTAGAAATGGTCAGGGCGACAGATACGCAGTATTTT
J: TRBJ2-3; V: TRBV10-3; D: TRBD1; size: -; CDR3: CAIRGRDSGTDTQYF; DNA: TGTGCCATCAGGGGCCGGGACAGTGGCACAGATACGCAGTATTTT
J: TRBJ2-4; V: TRBV5-4; D: TRBD2; size: many; CDR3: CASSPTSGSQNIQYF; DNA: TGTGCCAGCAGCCCGACTAGCGGGAGCCAAAACATTCAGTACTTC
J: TRBJ1-1; V: TRBV20-1; D: -; size: few; CDR3: CSASEVLAFF; DNA: TGCAGTGCTAGCGAGGTTCTTGCTTTCTTT
J: TRBJ2-6; V: TRBV28; D: TRBD1; size: -; CDR3: CASSAGTGSPSGANVLTF; DNA: TGTGCCAGCAGTGCCGGGACAGGGTCCCCAAGTGGGGCCAACGTCCTGACTTTC
J: TRBJ2-1; V: TRBV9; D: TRBD1; size: -; CDR3: CASSVTRTGANEQFF; DNA: TGTGCCAGCAGCGTAACGAGGACAGGGGCCAATGAGCAGTTCTTC
J: TRBJ2-7; V: TRBV6-1; D: -; size: few; CDR3: CASSEVTGAEQYF; DNA: TGTGCCAGCAGTGAAGTAACAGGCGCCGAGCAGTACTTC
J: TRBJ1-3; V: TRBV6-6; D: -; size: few; CDR3: CASSSYLQSSGNTIYF; DNA: TGTGCCAGCAGTTCTTATCTCCAGAGCTCTGGAAACACCATATATTTT
J: TRBJ2-5; V: TRBV7-3; D: -; size: few; CDR3: CASSADQETQYF; DNA: TGTGCCAGCAGCGCAGACCAAGAGACCCAGTACTTC
J: TRBJ2-2; V: TRBV18; D: TRBD2; size: -; CDR3: CASSPPFLLAGALYTGELFF; DNA: TGTGCCAGCTCACCACCCTTTCTACTAGCGGGAGCGTTGTACACCGGGGAGCTGTTTTTT
J: TRBJ2-1; V: TRBV5-6; D: TRBD1; size: -; CDR3: CASSLPGTGGNNEQFF; DNA: TGTGCCAGCAGCTTGCCCGGGACAGGGGGCAACAATGAGCAGTTCTTC
J: TRBJ2-3; V: TRBV2; D: TRBD2; size: -; CDR3: CASSALAGDTQYF; DNA: TGTGCCAGCAGTGCGCTAGCGGGAGATACGCAGTATTTT
J: TRBJ1-6; V: TRBV6-5; D: -; size: few; CDR3: CATAPGMDSPLHF; DNA: TGTGCAACCGCCCCGGGGATGGATTCACCCCTCCACTTT
J: TRBJ1-2; V: TRBV6-1; D: -; size: few; CDR3: CASSPLGSSIYGYTF; DNA: TGTGCCAGCAGCCCGCTGGGATCTTCAATTTATGGCTACACCTTC